This TCR beta chain was sequenced in a study of cytomegalovirus exposure and HLA in healthy donors listed by TCRdb under 2017. Background for the entire study: The 650 to 800 repertoires of the first cohort and the approximately 130 validation repertoires were produced on the same platform, according to a later analysis. To predict cytomegalovirus infection status, the study combined high-throughput TCR immunosequencing, statistical association of individual TCRs with disease status, and machine learning. Besides the first cohort of 666 subjects, a separate validation cohort made up of roughly 130 different subjects was used. The study aimed to test whether signatures of past pathogen exposure could be identified by cataloging public T cell receptors. General conclusions and limits of the study: A later analysis had no HLA typing for the validation cohort, so co-occurrence there was scored across all 120 or so repertoires. The authors suggested that the approach could potentially be generalized to other disease states and immunological phenotypes. In vitro tests confirmed that three of the cytomegalovirus-associated TCR beta chains recognize cytomegalovirus antigens. The study listed 150 to 200 TCR beta chains as associated with cytomegalovirus. Subsequent analysis determined that TCRs grouped into clusters in the first cohort also showed a tendency toward co-occurrence across the approximately 120 validation repertoires, and about 94% of cluster scores exceeded 0. Most TCR sequences were observed very rarely across donors, whereas some public TCRs were present in many individuals. The classifier was reported to diagnose cytomegalovirus status with high specificity and sensitivity in both the original cohort and the validation cohort.

V is pared back by 3 bases and J by 3 bases, with 15 bases lying between the germline termini. The CDR3 sequence holds 15 residues, the cysteine and phenylalanine included. Left in the record is the CDR3 DNA by itself, 45 bases read in frame from the first base. Via the germline V gene, CDR1 is SGHAT and CDR2 FQNNGV. Donors formed part of the validation cohort, which comprised 120 subjects and was distinct from the first cohort of 666 subjects. As regards this clone: The antigen it recognizes is unknown. No quality values exist for individual bases; no much larger clone is one base distant.

Library method: the immunoSEQ multiplex PCR assay. The study's own analysis went as follows. A statistical classification framework was built for diagnosing cytomegalovirus status from the catalog of TCR beta chain sequences. TCRdb retrieved this table from immuneACCESS and kept in-frame rearrangements only. Not all clones are present; in checked studies, unresolved V genes account for under half, and no reason is known for the remainder. D and trimming were read from the DNA, whereas the V and J calls and clone size are those reported in that table. The sample table holds tens of thousands of clones, of which approximately 96% were seen once. The ten largest account for around 1.5% of the sample.

The sequenced sample was PBMCs. The TCR was taken from a man younger than 35 in good health and CMV-seropositive. Recombination connected TRBV11-2 to TRBJ2-7; TRBD1 might be the D gene, on 6 matching bases. The DNA is as follows: TGTGCCAGCAGCTTTTCCGGTACAGGGAACTACGAGCAGTACTTC. This codes for CASSFSGTGNYEQYF.